This T cell receptor beta chain was sequenced for a study of T-cell memory formation after mild COVID-19. V was clipped by 4 bases and J by 1 base, with 13 bases between them. This CDR3 region has 15 residues. Germline CDR1 MGHRA, CDR2 YSYEKL. Constant-segment primers and 5'RACE yielded cDNA libraries for TCR alpha and TCR beta, each carrying sample barcodes and UMIs. TCRdb reanalysed the 5' RACE reads using MiXCR and keeps one entry per CDR3 protein. The sample includes 95,000 to 120,000 distinct CDR3 sequences, 20% to 25% of them seen just once. The clonotype originates from a man between 18 and 29 years old who had mild COVID-19 (a few samples of this study predate the infection). Cell type and time point are not known. Sequenced material: PBMCs or a T cell subset sorted from them (not recorded which). This chain connects TRBV4-1 to TRBJ1-1; perhaps TRBD1 as D (6 bases). DNA of the CDR3: TGCGCCAGCAGCCCTTCAGGGGCACAGAACACTGAAGCTTTCTTT. It is translated as CASSPSGAQNTEAFF.